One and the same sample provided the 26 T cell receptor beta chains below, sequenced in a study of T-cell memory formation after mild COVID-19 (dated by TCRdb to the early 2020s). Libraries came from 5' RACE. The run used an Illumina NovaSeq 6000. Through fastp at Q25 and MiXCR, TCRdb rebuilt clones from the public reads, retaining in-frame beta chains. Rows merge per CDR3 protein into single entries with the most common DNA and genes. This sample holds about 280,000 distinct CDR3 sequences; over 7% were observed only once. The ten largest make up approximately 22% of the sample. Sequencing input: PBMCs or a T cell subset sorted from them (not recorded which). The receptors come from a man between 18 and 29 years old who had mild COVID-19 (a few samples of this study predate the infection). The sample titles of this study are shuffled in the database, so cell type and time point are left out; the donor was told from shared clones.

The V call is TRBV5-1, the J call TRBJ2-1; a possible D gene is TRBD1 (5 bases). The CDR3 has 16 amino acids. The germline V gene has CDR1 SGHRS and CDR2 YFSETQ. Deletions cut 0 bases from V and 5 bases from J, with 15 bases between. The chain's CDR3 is CASSLEVRAGNNEQFF. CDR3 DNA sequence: TGCGCCAGCAGCTTGGAGGTCAGGGCAGGGAACAATGAGCAGTTCTTC.

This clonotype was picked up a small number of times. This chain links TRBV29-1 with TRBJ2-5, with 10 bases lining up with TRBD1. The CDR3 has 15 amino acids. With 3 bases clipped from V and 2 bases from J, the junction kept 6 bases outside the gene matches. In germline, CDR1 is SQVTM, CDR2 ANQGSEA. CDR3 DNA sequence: TGCAGCGTTGAGCCCGGGACAGGGGAACAAGAGACCCAGTACTTC. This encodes CSVEPGTGEQETQYF.

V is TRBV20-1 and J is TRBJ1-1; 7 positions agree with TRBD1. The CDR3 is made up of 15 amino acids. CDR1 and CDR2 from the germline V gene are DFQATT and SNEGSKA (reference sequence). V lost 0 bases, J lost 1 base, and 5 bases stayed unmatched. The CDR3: CSARDFNRGNTEAFF. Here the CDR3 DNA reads TGCAGTGCTAGAGATTTCAACAGGGGGAACACTGAAGCTTTCTTT.

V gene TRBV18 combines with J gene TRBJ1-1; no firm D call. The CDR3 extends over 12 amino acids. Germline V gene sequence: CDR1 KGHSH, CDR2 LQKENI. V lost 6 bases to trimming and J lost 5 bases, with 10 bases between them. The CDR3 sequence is CASSSLRTEAFF. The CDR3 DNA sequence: TGTGCCAGCTCCTCCTTAAGAACTGAAGCTTTCTTT.

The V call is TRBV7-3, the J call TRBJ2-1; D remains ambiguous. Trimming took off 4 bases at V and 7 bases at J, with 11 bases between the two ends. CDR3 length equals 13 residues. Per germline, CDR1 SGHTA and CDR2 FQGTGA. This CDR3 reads CASSYGPQNEQFF. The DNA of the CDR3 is TGTGCCAGCAGCTACGGACCTCAGAATGAGCAGTTCTTC.

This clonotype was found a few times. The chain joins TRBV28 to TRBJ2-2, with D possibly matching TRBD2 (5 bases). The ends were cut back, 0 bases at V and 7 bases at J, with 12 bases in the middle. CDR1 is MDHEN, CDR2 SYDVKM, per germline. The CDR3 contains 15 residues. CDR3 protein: CASSLWSRGLGELFF. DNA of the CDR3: TGTGCCAGCAGTTTATGGTCGCGCGGGCTCGGGGAGCTGTTTTTT.

The CDR3 nucleotides are TGTGCCAGCAGCTTGGGAACTAGGGGAGGCGGTCAGCCCCAGCATTTT. Amino acids: CASSLGTRGGGQPQHF. J is TRBJ1-5 and V is TRBV7-2; D is perhaps TRBD1 (5 bases). The CDR3 covers 16 residues. V was shortened by 3 bases and J by 6 bases, with 18 bases between the two germline ends. Germline-derived CDR1 and CDR2 are SGHTA and FQGNSA.

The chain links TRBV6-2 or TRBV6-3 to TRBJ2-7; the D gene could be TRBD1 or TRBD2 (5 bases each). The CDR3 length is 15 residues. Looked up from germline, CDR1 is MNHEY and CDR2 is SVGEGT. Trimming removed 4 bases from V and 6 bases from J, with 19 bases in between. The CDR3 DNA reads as TGTGCCAGCAGTTTGAGCGGCAGGGTCTCTCCCGAGCAGTACGTC. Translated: CASSLSGRVSPEQYV.

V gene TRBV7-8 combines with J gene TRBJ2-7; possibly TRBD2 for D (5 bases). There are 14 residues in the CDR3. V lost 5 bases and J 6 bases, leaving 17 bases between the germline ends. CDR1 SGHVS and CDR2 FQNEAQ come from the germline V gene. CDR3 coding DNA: TGTGCCAGCAGCGCTACCCGAAGAGGGCTCGAGCAGTACTTC. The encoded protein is CASSATRRGLEQYF.

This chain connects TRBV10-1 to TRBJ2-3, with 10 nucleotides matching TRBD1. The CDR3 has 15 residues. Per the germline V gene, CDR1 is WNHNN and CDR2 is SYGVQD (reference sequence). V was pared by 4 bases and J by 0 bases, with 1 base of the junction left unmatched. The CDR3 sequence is CASSAGQGSTDTQYF. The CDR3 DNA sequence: TGCGCCAGCAGTGCGGGACAGGGGAGCACAGATACGCAGTATTTT.

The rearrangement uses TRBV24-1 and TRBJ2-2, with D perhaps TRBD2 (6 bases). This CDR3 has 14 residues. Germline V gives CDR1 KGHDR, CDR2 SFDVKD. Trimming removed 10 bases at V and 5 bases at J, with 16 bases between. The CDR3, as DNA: TGTGCCACTCGTCGGGGGACGGGGACCGGGGAGCTGTTTTTT. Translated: CATRRGTGTGELFF.

The CDR3 DNA reads as TGTGCCAGCAGTAACGCTCGGGGGTACGAGCAGTACGTC. Residues: CASSNARGYEQYV. V gene TRBV6-2 or TRBV6-3 combines with J gene TRBJ2-7, with D possibly TRBD2 on 6 matching bases. CDR3 length equals 13 residues. Trimming removed 5 bases from V and 4 bases from J, with 12 bases in between. Germline values: CDR1 MNHEY, CDR2 SVGEGT.

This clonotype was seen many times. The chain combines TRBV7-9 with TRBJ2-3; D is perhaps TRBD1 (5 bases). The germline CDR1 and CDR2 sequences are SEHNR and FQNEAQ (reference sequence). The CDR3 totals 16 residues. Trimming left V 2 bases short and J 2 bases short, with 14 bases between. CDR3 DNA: TGTGCCAGCAGCTTACCAGGGATATACCACACAGATACGCAGTATTTT. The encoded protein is CASSLPGIYHTDTQYF.

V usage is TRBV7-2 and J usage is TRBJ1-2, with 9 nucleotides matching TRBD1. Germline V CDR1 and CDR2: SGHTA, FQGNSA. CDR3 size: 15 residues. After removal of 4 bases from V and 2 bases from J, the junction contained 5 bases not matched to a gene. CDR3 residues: CASSSGTGKNYGYTF. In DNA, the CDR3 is TGTGCCAGCAGCTCTGGGACAGGGAAAAACTATGGCTACACCTTC.

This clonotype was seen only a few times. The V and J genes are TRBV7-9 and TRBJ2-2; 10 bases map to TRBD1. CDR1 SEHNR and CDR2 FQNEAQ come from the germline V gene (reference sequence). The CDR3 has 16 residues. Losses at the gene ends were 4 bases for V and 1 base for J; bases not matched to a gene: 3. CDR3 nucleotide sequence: TGTGCCAGCAGCTCCCGGGACAGGGGGAACACCGGGGAGCTGTTTTTT. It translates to CASSSRDRGNTGELFF.

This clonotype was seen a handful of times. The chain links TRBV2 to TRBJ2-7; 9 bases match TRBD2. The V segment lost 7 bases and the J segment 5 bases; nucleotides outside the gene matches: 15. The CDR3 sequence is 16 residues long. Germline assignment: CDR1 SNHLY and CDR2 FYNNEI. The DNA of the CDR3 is TGTGCCAGCACGGGGCCCAGGCGGGGGGGTTACCACGAGCAGTACGTC. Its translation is CASTGPRRGGYHEQYV.

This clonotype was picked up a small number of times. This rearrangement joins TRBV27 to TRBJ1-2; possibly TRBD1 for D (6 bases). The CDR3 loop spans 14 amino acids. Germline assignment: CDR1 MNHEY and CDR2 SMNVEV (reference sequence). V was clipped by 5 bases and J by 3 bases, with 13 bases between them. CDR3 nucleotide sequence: TGTGCCAGCAGTCCATGGACAGACCACTATGGCTACACCTTC. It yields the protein CASSPWTDHYGYTF.

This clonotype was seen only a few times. The CDR3 sequence is CSVGASGSGANVLTF. In nucleotides, the CDR3 is TGCAGCGTTGGGGCTAGCGGGTCCGGGGCCAACGTCCTGACTTTC. The V gene is TRBV29-1, the J gene TRBJ2-6; 8 nucleotides line up with TRBD2. The CDR3 is 15 residues long. V was clipped by 4 bases and J by 4 bases; unmatched bases: 6. The germline CDR1 and CDR2 sequences are SQVTM and ANQGSEA.

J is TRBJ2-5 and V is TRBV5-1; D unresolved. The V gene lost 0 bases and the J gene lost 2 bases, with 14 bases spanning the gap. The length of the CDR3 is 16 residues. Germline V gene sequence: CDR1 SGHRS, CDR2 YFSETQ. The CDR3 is CASSLASLGPQETQYF. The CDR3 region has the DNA TGCGCCAGCAGCTTGGCCAGCTTAGGCCCGCAAGAGACCCAGTACTTC.

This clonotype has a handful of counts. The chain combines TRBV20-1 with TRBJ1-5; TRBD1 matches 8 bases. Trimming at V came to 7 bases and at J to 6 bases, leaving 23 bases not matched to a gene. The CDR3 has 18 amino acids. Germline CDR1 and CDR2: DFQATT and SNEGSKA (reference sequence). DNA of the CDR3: TGCAGTGTTTACAGGGGTGGTTTCGACAGGGGAGCCCTTCAGCCCCAGCATTTT. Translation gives CSVYRGGFDRGALQPQHF.

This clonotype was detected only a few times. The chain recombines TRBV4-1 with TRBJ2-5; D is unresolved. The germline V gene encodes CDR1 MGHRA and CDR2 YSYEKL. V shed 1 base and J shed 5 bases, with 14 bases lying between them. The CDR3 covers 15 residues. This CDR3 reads CASSQVPGGPETQYF. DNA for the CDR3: TGCGCCAGCAGCCAAGTACCGGGCGGACCTGAGACCCAGTACTTC.

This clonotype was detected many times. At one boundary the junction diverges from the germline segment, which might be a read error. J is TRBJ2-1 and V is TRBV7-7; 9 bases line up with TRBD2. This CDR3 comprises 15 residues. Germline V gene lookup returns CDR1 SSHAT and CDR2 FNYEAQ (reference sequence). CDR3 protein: CASSEGLAAVGEQFF. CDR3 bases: TGTGCTAGCAGCGAGGGACTAGCCGCCGTTGGGGAGCAGTTCTTC.

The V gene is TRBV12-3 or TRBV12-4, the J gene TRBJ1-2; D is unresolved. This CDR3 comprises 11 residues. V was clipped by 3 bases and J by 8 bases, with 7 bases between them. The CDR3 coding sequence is TGTGCCAGCAGTTTCCGCGAGGGCTACACCTTC. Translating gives CASSFREGYTF.

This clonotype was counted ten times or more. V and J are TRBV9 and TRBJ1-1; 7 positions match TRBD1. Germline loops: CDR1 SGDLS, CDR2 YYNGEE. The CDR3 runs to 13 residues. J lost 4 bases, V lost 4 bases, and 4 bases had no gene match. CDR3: CASSFRTGTEAFF. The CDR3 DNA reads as TGTGCCAGCAGCTTCCGGACAGGCACTGAAGCTTTCTTT.

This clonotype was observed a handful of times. CDR3 coding DNA: TGTGCCTGGAGAGGGAGTTTGATTTCCTACGAGCAGTACTTC. Its translation: CAWRGSLISYEQYF. The chain recombines TRBV30 with TRBJ2-7; TRBD2 is a possible D gene (5 bases). V was cut by 3 bases and J by 1 base, with 13 bases left in between. Germline CDR1 GTSNPN, CDR2 SVGIG (reference sequence). There are 14 residues in the CDR3.

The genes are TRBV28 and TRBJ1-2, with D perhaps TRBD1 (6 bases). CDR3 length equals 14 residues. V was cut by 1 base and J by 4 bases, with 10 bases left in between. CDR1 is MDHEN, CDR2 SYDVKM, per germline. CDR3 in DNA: TGTGCCAGCAGTTTATCGGGGGCCCTCTATGGCTACACCTTC. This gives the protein CASSLSGALYGYTF.